What follows are 22 T cell receptor beta chains derived from one specimen sequenced in a study of T cell responses to AZD1222 COVID-19 vaccine. Clones were sequenced by immunoSEQ multiplex PCR, and TCRdb holds only the in-frame ones, with some missing. The table includes tens of thousands of clones, 75% to 85% detected once. The sequencing here drew on peripheral blood, taken 28 days after the second AZD1222 dose. The receptor source for this set is an adult who received the AZD1222 COVID-19 vaccine.

J is TRBJ2-3 and V is TRBV27; D is unresolved. Germline V gene data show CDR1 as MNHEY and CDR2 as SMNVEV (reference sequence). The CDR3 contains 14 residues. V lost 4 bases and J lost 2, with 10 bases in between. DNA for the CDR3: TGTGCCAGCAGTTGGGCCGTACTCACAGATACGCAGTATTTT. Its translation is CASSWAVLTDTQYF.

The CDR3 nucleotides read TGTGCCAGCAGCCACCCCCGACGGGACTATCCCATCACAGATACGCAGTATTTT. Translating gives CASSHPRRDYPITDTQYF. The rearrangement uses TRBV3-1 (or the pseudogene TRBV3-2) and TRBJ2-3, with 7 positions matching TRBD2. The CDR3 runs 18 residues. Germline loops: CDR1 LGHDT, CDR2 YNNKEL (reference sequence). The V and J ends lost 3 bases and 2 bases, in that order; junction bases with no gene match: 14.

The chain carries TRBV6-1 and TRBJ2-1, with TRBD2 identical over 8 bases. With 2 bases clipped from V and 5 bases from J, the junction kept 8 bases outside the gene matches. Germline lookup yields CDR1 MNHNS and CDR2 SASEGT. CDR3 length: 16 residues. CDR3 amino acids: CASSELRTSPNNEQFF. CDR3 in DNA: TGTGCCAGCAGTGAATTACGGACTAGCCCCAACAATGAGCAGTTCTTC.

The chain joins TRBV18 to TRBJ1-5; D may be TRBD1 (6 bases). The CDR3 length is 15 residues. The V and J ends lost 3 bases and 7 bases respectively, with 16 bases between them. CDR1 KGHSH and CDR2 LQKENI come from the germline V gene. The chain's CDR3 is CASSPNSNREQPQHF. In DNA, the CDR3 is TGTGCCAGCTCACCCAACAGCAACAGGGAACAGCCCCAGCATTTT. Supplemented by reference TRBV18 and TRBJ1-5, the full variable domain reads NAGVMQNPRHLVRRRGQEARLRCSPMKGHSHVYWYRQLPEEGLKFMVYLQKENIIDESGMPKERFSAEFPKEGPSILRIQQVVRGDSAAYFCASSPNSNREQPQHFGDGTRLSIL.

J is TRBJ2-3 and V is TRBV7-3, with D possibly TRBD2 on 5 matching bases. Germline CDR1 SGHTA, CDR2 FQGTGA. The CDR3 is 14 amino acids. V lost 6 bases and J lost 1, with 11 bases in between. DNA for the CDR3: TGTGCCAGCAGTTTCACCGGGGGCACAGATACGCAGTATTTT. Translating gives CASSFTGGTDTQYF.

This chain links TRBV6-2 or TRBV6-3 with TRBJ2-5, with 8 bases lining up with TRBD1. Germline CDR1 and CDR2: MNHEY and SVGEGT. Trimming removed 4 bases from V and 5 bases from J; junction bases left unmatched: 9. The CDR3 sequence is 15 residues long. The CDR3 nucleotides are TGTGCCAGCAGTTCCCCTTCAACAGGGGGGGAGACCCAGTACTTC. Translated, it gives CASSSPSTGGETQYF.

The rearrangement uses TRBV10-3 and TRBJ1-5; D remains ambiguous. V shed 6 bases and J shed 7 bases, with 22 bases lying between them. Germline V gene data show CDR1 as ENHRY and CDR2 as SYGVKD. This CDR3 is built from 16 residues. The CDR3 DNA follows: TGTGCCATCAGCCTTACCATCGGTCAAGGAGAGCAGCCCCAGCATTTT. This sequence encodes CAISLTIGQGEQPQHF.

The V call is TRBV7-9, the J call TRBJ1-2; 8 positions agree with TRBD1. CDR1 is SEHNR, CDR2 FQNEAQ, per germline (reference sequence). The CDR3 loop spans 13 amino acids. V gave up 5 bases and J gave up 6 bases; unmatched junction bases: 5. CDR3 protein: CASSPGQGDGYTF. CDR3 DNA sequence: TGTGCCAGCAGCCCAGGACAGGGAGATGGCTACACCTTC.

V gene TRBV4-1 combines with J gene TRBJ1-5, with D perhaps matching TRBD1 (5 bases). The V end lost 3 bases, the J end lost 5 bases, and 17 bases lay between the germline ends. The germline CDR1 and CDR2 sequences are MGHRA and YSYEKL. The CDR3 runs to 16 residues. The CDR3 loop reads CASSHPGTVLHQPQHF. Written as DNA, the CDR3 is TGCGCCAGCAGCCACCCCGGGACGGTCCTTCATCAGCCCCAGCATTTT.

This chain uses TRBV19 with TRBJ1-1; D is unclear. V gave up 1 base and J gave up 6 bases, with 18 bases separating them. From germline, CDR1 is LNHDA and CDR2 SQIVND (reference sequence). This CDR3 is built from 16 residues. CDR3 sequence: CASSIGPSREQPEAFF. The CDR3 DNA is TGTGCCAGTAGTATAGGACCATCAAGGGAGCAACCTGAAGCTTTCTTT.

The chain combines TRBV6-4 with TRBJ1-1; a weak D match, TRBD1 (5 bases). V lost 5 bases and J lost 4, with 26 bases in between. This CDR3 is built from 18 residues. Germline V CDR1 and CDR2: MRHNA, SNTAGT. As DNA, the CDR3 is TGTGCCAGCAGTACCGTCGGGGGGGAGTTCGGTAGTGCCACTGAAGCTTTCTTT. This translates into CASSTVGGEFGSATEAFF.

The chain combines TRBV6-5 with TRBJ1-2; no clear D. Germline CDR1 reads MNHEY; CDR2 reads SVGAGI. This CDR3 region has 14 residues. Between the trimmed V and J ends, which lost 5 bases and 8 bases, there was a span of 18 bases. The CDR3, as DNA: TGTGCCAGCAGTCTCCTCGACGGACGTGGGGGCTACACCTTC. Translation gives CASSLLDGRGGYTF.

This chain links TRBV5-4 with TRBJ2-5, with a tentative D call TRBD1 (6 bases). The V end lost 4 bases, the J end lost 1 base, and 8 bases lay between the germline ends. The CDR3 runs to 13 residues. Germline CDR1 reads SGHNT; CDR2 reads YYREEE (reference sequence). CDR3 nucleotides: TGTGCCAGCAGCCAGACAGGCCAAGAGACCCAGTACTTC. This translates into CASSQTGQETQYF.

This clone was picked up a small number of times. CDR3 sequence (DNA): TGCGCCAGCAGCTTGTTGGGGGGGAACACTGAAGCTTTCTTT. Amino acid sequence: CASSLLGGNTEAFF. The gene calls are TRBV5-1 and TRBJ1-1, with a possible D match to TRBD1 (5 bases). Trimming removed 1 base from V and 1 base from J, with 8 bases in between. Germline CDR1 is SGHRS and CDR2 is YFSETQ. This CDR3 has 14 amino acids.

The chain links TRBV2 to TRBJ2-7; possible D gene TRBD2, 7 bases. The CDR3 has 14 amino acids. Between the trimmed V and J ends, which lost 5 bases and 5 bases, there was a span of 16 bases. CDR1 SNHLY and CDR2 FYNNEI come from the germline V gene. The CDR3 reads CASSNLRGADEQYF. For the CDR3, the DNA is TGTGCCAGCAGTAACTTACGGGGGGCGGACGAGCAGTACTTC.

This chain connects TRBV3-1 (or the pseudogene TRBV3-2) to TRBJ2-5, with a possible D match to TRBD2 (6 bases). Trimming pared 5 bases from V and 2 bases from J, leaving 18 bases between. Germline V lookup: CDR1 LGHDT, CDR2 YNNKEL (reference sequence). The CDR3 is 16 residues long. The DNA of the CDR3 is TGTGCCAGCAGCGAAGCCGGGGCGGGACGTCAAGAGACCCAGTACTTC. Its translation: CASSEAGAGRQETQYF.

The chain recombines TRBV4-1 with TRBJ1-2; D might be TRBD1 (5 bases). V lost 0 bases, J lost 5 bases, and 19 bases lay in between. In germline, CDR1 is MGHRA, CDR2 YSYEKL. The CDR3 is made up of 17 amino acids. CDR3: CASSQDPGGGVRYGYTF. As DNA, the CDR3 is TGCGCCAGCAGCCAAGATCCGGGGGGAGGGGTTAGGTATGGCTACACCTTC.

The chain has TRBV9 and TRBJ1-3, with a possible D match to TRBD1 (5 bases). Trimming left V 4 bases short and J 5 bases short, with 13 bases between. The CDR3 consists of 14 residues. Germline CDR1 and CDR2: SGDLS and YYNGEE. The CDR3 sequence: CASSLRDGRNTIYF. The CDR3 DNA reads as TGTGCCAGCAGCCTTCGGGACGGTAGAAACACCATATATTTT.

Regarding this clone: This same CDR3 is encoded by further DNA sequences in the sample. The chain carries TRBV30 and TRBJ1-2; no definite D call. This CDR3 region has 13 residues. Germline V CDR1 and CDR2: GTSNPN, SVGIG (reference sequence). Trimming removed 5 bases at V and 2 bases at J, with 12 bases between. This CDR3 is CAWSLGINYGYTF. CDR3 nucleotides: TGTGCCTGGTCCCTGGGGATCAACTATGGCTACACCTTC.

The chain combines TRBV7-2 with TRBJ2-3, with D uncertain. Germline assignment: CDR1 SGHTA and CDR2 FQGNSA. This CDR3 contains 13 residues. Between the trimmed V and J ends, which lost 0 bases and 5 bases, there was a span of 6 bases. Here the CDR3 DNA reads TGTGCCAGCAGCTTAGCGGGCAAAGATACGCAGTATTTT. Encoded protein: CASSLAGKDTQYF. The variable domain in full, with the rest retrieved from reference TRBV7-2 and TRBJ2-3, is GAGVSQSPSNKVTEKGKDVELRCDPISGHTALYWYRQSLGQGLEFLIYFQGNSAPDKSGLPSDRFSAERTGGSVSTLTIQRTQQEDSAVYLCASSLAGKDTQYFGPGTRLTVL.

The chain couples TRBV7-2 to TRBJ1-3, with D unclear. Per germline, CDR1 SGHTA and CDR2 FQGNSA. The CDR3 contains 15 residues. V lost 8 bases and J lost 4, with 18 bases in between. The CDR3 sequence is CASLVRADEGNTIYF. CDR3 DNA: TGTGCCAGCCTCGTGAGGGCGGATGAAGGAAACACCATATATTTT.

The V and J genes are TRBV5-1 and TRBJ2-3; the D is unclear. The CDR3 consists of 13 residues. Germline CDR1 reads SGHRS; CDR2 reads YFSETQ. The V end was cut by 7 bases, the J end by 4 bases, with 13 bases between. The CDR3 DNA sequence: TGCGCCAGCCTCGAAGAGATTGCAGATACGCAGTATTTT. Translated, it gives CASLEEIADTQYF.